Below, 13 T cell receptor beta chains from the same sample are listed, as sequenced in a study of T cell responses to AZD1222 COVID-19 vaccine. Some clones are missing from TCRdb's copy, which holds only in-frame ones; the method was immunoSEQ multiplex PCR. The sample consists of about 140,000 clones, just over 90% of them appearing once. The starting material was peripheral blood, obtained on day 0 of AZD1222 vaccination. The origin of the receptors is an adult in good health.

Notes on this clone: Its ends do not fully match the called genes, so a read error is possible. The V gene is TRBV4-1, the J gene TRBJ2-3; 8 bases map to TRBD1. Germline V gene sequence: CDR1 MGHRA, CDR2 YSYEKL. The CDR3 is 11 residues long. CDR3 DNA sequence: TGCGCCTGCAGGGGGCCAGAGACGCAGTATTTT. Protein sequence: CACRGPETQYF.

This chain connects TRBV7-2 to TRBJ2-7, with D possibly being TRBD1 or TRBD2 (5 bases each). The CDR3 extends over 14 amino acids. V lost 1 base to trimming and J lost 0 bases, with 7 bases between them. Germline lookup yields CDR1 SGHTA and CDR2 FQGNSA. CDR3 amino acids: CASSLDGASYEQYF. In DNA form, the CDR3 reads TGTGCCAGCAGCTTAGACGGGGCCTCCTACGAGCAGTACTTC.

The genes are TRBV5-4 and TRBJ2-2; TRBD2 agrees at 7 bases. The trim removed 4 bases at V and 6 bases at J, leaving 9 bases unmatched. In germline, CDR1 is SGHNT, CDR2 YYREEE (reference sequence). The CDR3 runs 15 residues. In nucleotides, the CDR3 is TGTGCCAGCAGCCCTTTAGCGGGCGCCCCCGGGGAGCTGTTTTTT. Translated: CASSPLAGAPGELFF.

The DNA for the CDR3 is TGTGCCTGGAGTGTAGGGCAGATCTATGGCTACACCTTC. It is translated as CAWSVGQIYGYTF. The V and J genes are TRBV30 and TRBJ1-2, with no clear D. V lost 0 bases and J lost 4, with 9 bases in between. This CDR3 has 13 residues. Germline V gene lookup returns CDR1 GTSNPN and CDR2 SVGIG (reference sequence). Supplemented by reference TRBV30 and TRBJ1-2, the full variable domain reads SQTIHQWPATLVQPVGSPLSLECTVEGTSNPNLYWYRQAAGRGLQLLFYSVGIGQISSEVPQNLSASRPQDRQFILSSKKLLLSDSGFYLCAWSVGQIYGYTFGSGTRLTVV.

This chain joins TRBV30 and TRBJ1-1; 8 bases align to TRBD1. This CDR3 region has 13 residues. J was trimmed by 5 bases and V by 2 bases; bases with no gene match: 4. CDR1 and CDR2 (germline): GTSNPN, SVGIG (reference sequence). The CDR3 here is CAWSLQGVTEAFF. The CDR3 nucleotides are TGTGCCTGGAGTCTACAGGGGGTGACTGAAGCTTTCTTT.

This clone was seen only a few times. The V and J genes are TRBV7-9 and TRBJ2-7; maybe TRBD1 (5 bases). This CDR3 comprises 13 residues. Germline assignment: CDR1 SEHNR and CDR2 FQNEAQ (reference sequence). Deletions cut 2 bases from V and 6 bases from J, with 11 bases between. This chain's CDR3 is CASSLLGRGEQYF. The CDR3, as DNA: TGTGCCAGCAGCTTACTGGGGCGCGGCGAGCAGTACTTC.

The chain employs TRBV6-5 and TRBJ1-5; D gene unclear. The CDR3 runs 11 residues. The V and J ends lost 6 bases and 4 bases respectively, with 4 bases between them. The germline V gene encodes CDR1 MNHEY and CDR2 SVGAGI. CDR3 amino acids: CASRENQPQHF. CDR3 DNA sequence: TGTGCCAGCAGGGAGAATCAGCCCCAGCATTTT.

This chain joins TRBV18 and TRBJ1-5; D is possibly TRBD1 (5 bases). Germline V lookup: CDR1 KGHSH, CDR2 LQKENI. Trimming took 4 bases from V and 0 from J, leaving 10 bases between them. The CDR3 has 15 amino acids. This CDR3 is CASSLTGYSNQPQHF. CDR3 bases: TGTGCCAGCTCACTAACAGGCTATAGCAATCAGCCCCAGCATTTT.

The CDR3 spells CASSFKGNYGYTF. CDR3 DNA: TGTGCCAGCAGTTTTAAGGGAAACTATGGCTACACCTTC. This chain uses TRBV12-3 or TRBV12-4 with TRBJ1-2, with unresolved D. Trimming took off 3 bases at V and 2 bases at J, with 7 bases between the two ends. CDR3 length equals 13 residues.

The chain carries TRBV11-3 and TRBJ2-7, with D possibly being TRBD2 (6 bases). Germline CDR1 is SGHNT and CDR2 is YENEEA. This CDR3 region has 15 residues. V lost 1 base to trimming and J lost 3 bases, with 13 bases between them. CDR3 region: CASSLGLATDYEQYF. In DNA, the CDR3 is TGTGCCAGCAGCTTAGGTCTAGCGACCGACTACGAGCAGTACTTC.

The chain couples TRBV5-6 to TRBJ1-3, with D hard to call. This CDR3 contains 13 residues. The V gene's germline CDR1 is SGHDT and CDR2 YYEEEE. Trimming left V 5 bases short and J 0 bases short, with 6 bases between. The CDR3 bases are TGTGCCAGCAGTCTGATCTCTGGAAACACCATATATTTT. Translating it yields CASSLISGNTIYF.

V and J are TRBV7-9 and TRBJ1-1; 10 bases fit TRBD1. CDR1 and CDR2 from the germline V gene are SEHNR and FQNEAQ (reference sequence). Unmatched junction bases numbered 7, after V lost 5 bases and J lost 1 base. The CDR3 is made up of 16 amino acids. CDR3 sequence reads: CASSPRDRGANTEAFF. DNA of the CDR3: TGTGCCAGCAGCCCGAGGGACAGGGGAGCGAACACTGAAGCTTTCTTT.

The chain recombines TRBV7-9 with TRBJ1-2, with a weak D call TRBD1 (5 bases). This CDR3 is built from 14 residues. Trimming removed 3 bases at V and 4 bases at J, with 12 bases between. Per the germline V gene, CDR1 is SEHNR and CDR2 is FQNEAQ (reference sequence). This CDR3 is CASSFEGGAYGYTF. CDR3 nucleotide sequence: TGTGCCAGCAGCTTTGAAGGAGGGGCCTATGGCTACACCTTC.